This T cell receptor beta chain is drawn from a study of identical twins. General study results and limits: Conclusions came from cross-sectional statistical analysis, not from following the same donors. Fewer insertions characterized abundant cord blood beta clonotypes, whereas memory repertoires showed none. Where beta out-of-frame sequences were concerned, excess twin sharing was weaker.

As for this clonotype: The antigen is not known.

Template switching added a universal primer binding site, and final cDNA carried unique molecular identifiers. TCRdb re-analysed the 5' RACE reads in MiXCR, keeping a single row per CDR3 protein. The data hold approximately 600,000 distinct CDR3 sequences, with roughly 6.6% observed a single time. Trimming took off 4 bases at V and 5 bases at J, with 15 bases between the two ends. The CDR3 has 15 residues. Looked up from germline, CDR1 is SGHVS and CDR2 is FQNEAQ. These records were also assigned to another study, of yellow fever vaccine responses in identical twins.

The genes are TRBV7-8 and TRBJ1-5, with D tentatively TRBD1 (5 bases). Sequenced input: PBMCs. This TCR came from a woman under 30 in good health. CDR3 protein: CASSSTVLFDQPQHF. The CDR3 DNA reads TGTGCCAGCAGCTCGACAGTTTTGTTTGATCAGCCCCAGCATTTT.